The source of this TCR beta chain is a study of technical replicates of blood from four donors (dated by TCRdb to 2015 to 2018). About this clone itself: Its target antigen remains unknown. Base qualities are not recorded, but no much larger clone differs from it by a single base.

The germline V gene (reference sequence) provides CDR1 MNHNY and CDR2 SVGAGI. Trimming at the junction amounts to 4 bases on V and 5 bases on J, and the germline ends lie 11 bases apart. From the cysteine through the phenylalanine, the CDR3 covers 13 amino acids. CDR3 DNA only is kept here, 39 bases in frame from base 1. The method behind the library was the immunoSEQ multiplex PCR assay. In its TCRdb copy, this immuneACCESS table keeps in-frame sequences only and misses some clones. Where compared with another copy, unresolved V genes explain less than half of these, and the others have no known cause. Within this sample are about 66,000 clones, with roughly 93% of them counted one time only. The ten largest clones take up roughly 0.37% of the sample.

The clonotype comes from a human donor in good health. Material for sequencing was T cells isolated from PBMCs. The receptor chain draws on TRBV6-6 and TRBJ2-5; the D gene is possibly TRBD2, with 6 bases matching. The nucleotide sequence is given as TGTGCCAGCAGTTCTCAGGAGGGGGAGACCCAGTACTTC. The translation is CASSSQEGETQYF.